The 22 T cell receptor beta chains below all came from one sample that was sequenced in a study of T-cell memory formation after mild COVID-19 (dated by TCRdb to the early 2020s). Libraries were made using 5' RACE. The sequencer listed for this sample is Illumina NovaSeq 6000. TCRdb reanalyzed the raw reads on its own, using fastp at Q25 for trimming and MiXCR for clone calling, and kept in-frame beta chains. Here each entry gathers all rows of one CDR3 protein and keeps the most common genes and DNA. Counted in this sample were some 300,000 distinct CDR3 sequences; roughly 19% of them appeared once. Together, the top ten hold around a fifth of the sample. Sequencing was performed on PBMCs or a T cell subset sorted from them (not recorded which). All receptors derive from a man aged 18-30 years who had mild COVID-19 (a few samples of this study predate the infection). The sample titles of this study are shuffled in the database, so cell type and time point are left out; the donor was told from shared clones.

This clonotype was seen a single time. The chain combines TRBV27 with TRBJ2-1; 13 bases line up with TRBD2. With 3 bases clipped from V and 5 bases from J, the junction kept 7 bases outside the gene matches. The germline CDR1 and CDR2 sequences are MNHEY and SMNVEV (reference sequence). The CDR3 is 17 amino acids. CDR3 amino acids: CASSFQTSGGLNNEQFF. Written as DNA, the CDR3 is TGTGCCAGCAGTTTCCAGACTAGCGGGGGGCTCAACAATGAGCAGTTCTTC.

V usage is TRBV7-6 and J usage is TRBJ1-1; 7 nucleotides align to TRBD1. After removal of 5 bases from V and 3 bases from J, the junction contained 12 bases not matched to a gene. Germline CDR1 is SGHVS and CDR2 is FNYEAQ. The CDR3 spans 16 residues. CDR3 amino acids: CASSLARGSSDTEAFF. In DNA form, the CDR3 reads TGTGCCAGCAGCCTCGCCAGGGGGTCCTCGGACACTGAAGCTTTCTTT. Looking up the rest from reference TRBV7-6 and TRBJ1-1 gives the full variable domain: GAGVSQSPRYKVTKRGQDVALRCDPISGHVSLYWYRQALGQGPEFLTYFNYEAQQDKSGLPNDRFSAERPEGSISTLTIQRTEQRDSAMYRCASSLARGSSDTEAFFGQGTRLTVV.

The rearrangement joins TRBV6-5 to TRBJ1-5, with 7 nucleotides matching TRBD1. V was clipped by 5 bases and J by 0 bases; unmatched bases: 4. The germline gives CDR1 MNHEY, CDR2 SVGAGI. The CDR3 totals 15 residues. The CDR3 loop is CASSPGQHSNQPQHF. For the CDR3, the DNA is TGTGCCAGCAGTCCGGGACAGCATAGCAATCAGCCCCAGCATTTT.

This clonotype has a single count. J is TRBJ2-7 and V is TRBV27; tentative D call: TRBD2 (5 bases). The CDR3 covers 14 residues. Trimming removed 8 bases from V and 0 bases from J, with 14 bases in between. CDR1 and CDR2 (germline): MNHEY, SMNVEV (reference sequence). The CDR3 reads CASAPAGSSYEQYV. The CDR3 coding sequence is TGTGCCAGCGCCCCGGCGGGCAGCTCCTACGAGCAGTACGTC.

In its sample, this clonotype was seen a few times. The V and J genes are TRBV7-8 and TRBJ2-2; D is possibly TRBD1 or TRBD2 (5 bases each). The CDR3 spans 15 residues. V was cut by 3 bases and J by 0 bases, with 8 bases left in between. The germline CDR1 and CDR2 sequences are SGHVS and FQNEAQ. The DNA of the CDR3 is TGTGCCAGCAGCTTCGGGGCCACGAACACCGGGGAGCTGTTTTTT. It translates to CASSFGATNTGELFF.

This chain uses TRBV5-1 with TRBJ2-1, with 9 bases matching TRBD2. This CDR3 region has 15 residues. Germline CDR1 reads SGHRS; CDR2 reads YFSETQ. The J segment lost 8 bases and the V segment lost 7 bases, leaving 13 bases of the junction unmatched. Here the CDR3 reads CASGGSGGPGDEQFF. CDR3 sequence (DNA): TGCGCCAGCGGGGGCAGCGGGGGGCCCGGTGATGAGCAGTTCTTC. The full variable domain, completed using reference TRBV5-1 and TRBJ2-1, is KAGVTQTPRYLIKTRGQQVTLSCSPISGHRSVSWYQQTPGQGLQFLFEYFSETQRNKGNFPGRFSGRQFSNSRSEMNVSTLELGDSALYLCASGGSGGPGDEQFFGPGTRLTVL.

The chain employs TRBV20-1 and TRBJ1-2, with D possibly being TRBD1 (5 bases). Germline lookup yields CDR1 DFQATT and CDR2 SNEGSKA (reference sequence). CDR3 size: 11 residues. V was pared by 3 bases and J by 7 bases, with 9 bases between. CDR3 loop: CSARRGFGYTF. The CDR3 DNA follows: TGCAGTGCTAGGCGGGGCTTTGGCTACACCTTC.

This rearrangement joins TRBV4-1 to TRBJ2-5; TRBD2 agrees at 9 bases. Unmatched junction bases numbered 6, after V lost 1 base and J lost 3 bases. The CDR3 consists of 16 residues. Germline CDR1 is MGHRA and CDR2 is YSYEKL. CDR3 region: CASSQVGLAGKETQYF. CDR3 nucleotide sequence: TGCGCCAGCAGCCAAGTCGGGCTAGCGGGGAAAGAGACCCAGTACTTC.

At least ten counts were recorded for this clonotype. V gene TRBV4-1 combines with J gene TRBJ1-6, with D perhaps TRBD1 (5 bases). This CDR3 is 19 amino acids long. The V end lost 3 bases, the J end lost 6 bases, and 24 bases lay between the germline ends. Germline lookup yields CDR1 MGHRA and CDR2 YSYEKL. This chain's CDR3 is CASSHQTRGPRFRNSPLHF. CDR3 nucleotides: TGCGCCAGCAGCCACCAAACGCGGGGACCAAGGTTTCGTAATTCACCCCTCCACTTT.

This chain links TRBV6-2 or TRBV6-3 with TRBJ2-5; D uncertain. The CDR3 consists of 12 residues. The V end was cut by 2 bases, the J end by 5 bases, with 6 bases between. CDR1 and CDR2 (germline): MNHEY, SVGEGT. The chain's CDR3 is CASSYLSETQYF. The DNA for the CDR3 is TGTGCCAGCAGTTACCTGTCGGAGACCCAGTACTTC.

The chain links TRBV7-3 to TRBJ2-1; the match to TRBD2 covers 7 bases. Germline values: CDR1 SGHTA, CDR2 FQGTGA. The CDR3 has 14 amino acids. V lost 5 bases to trimming and J lost 6 bases; unmatched junction nucleotides: 7. CDR3 sequence: CASSPPGEGNEQFF. In nucleotides, the CDR3 is TGTGCCAGCAGCCCCCCCGGGGAGGGCAATGAGCAGTTCTTC.

This chain uses TRBV6-2 or TRBV6-3 with TRBJ2-1, with 15 bases fitting TRBD2. Germline V gene data show CDR1 as MNHEY and CDR2 as SVGEGT. V trimming: 7 bases; J trimming: 3 bases; junction bases outside the gene matches: 10. CDR3 size: 18 residues. This chain's CDR3 is CASTDTGTSGGLYNEQFF. The CDR3 DNA follows: TGTGCCAGCACTGATACCGGGACTAGCGGGGGGCTCTACAATGAGCAGTTCTTC.

This clonotype was detected only a few times. The CDR3 sequence is CASSILGAKNIQYF. In DNA, the CDR3 is TGTGCCAGTAGCATACTTGGGGCCAAAAACATTCAGTACTTC. The V gene is TRBV19, the J gene TRBJ2-4; D not resolved. From germline, CDR1 is LNHDA and CDR2 SQIVND (reference sequence). The CDR3 is 14 residues long. The ends were cut back, 6 bases at V and 1 base at J, with 10 bases in the middle.

This clonotype occurred a few times. The V call is TRBV18, the J call TRBJ2-5; the D is unclear. CDR1 and CDR2 from the germline V gene are KGHSH and LQKENI. Trimming took 0 bases from V and 1 from J, leaving 9 bases between them. The CDR3 totals 15 residues. The CDR3 DNA is TGTGCCAGCTCACCACCCCTGAGAGGCCAAGAGACCCAGTACTTC. It translates to CASSPPLRGQETQYF.

The gene calls are TRBV10-2 and TRBJ2-6; D is ambiguous. The V gene lost 0 bases and the J gene lost 1 base, with 7 bases spanning the gap. This CDR3 has 16 residues. Germline loops: CDR1 WSHSY, CDR2 SAAADI. The CDR3, as DNA: TGCGCCAGCAGTGAGTCATCGGGTTCTGGGGCCAACGTCCTGACTTTC. Amino acids: CASSESSGSGANVLTF.

This clonotype was counted a few times. The chain carries TRBV29-1 and TRBJ2-3, with D unclear. The CDR3 extends over 13 amino acids. Trimming took 6 bases from V and 5 from J, leaving 15 bases between them. From germline, CDR1 is SQVTM and CDR2 ANQGSEA. This chain's CDR3 is CSVQEPGVDTQYF. The CDR3 bases are TGCAGCGTCCAGGAGCCTGGGGTAGATACGCAGTATTTT.

The chain recombines TRBV4-1 with TRBJ2-5; 8 bases are shared with TRBD1. This CDR3 is 17 amino acids long. CDR1 and CDR2 from the germline V gene are MGHRA and YSYEKL. V shed 0 bases and J 3 bases; nucleotides not matched to a gene: 9. DNA for the CDR3: TGCGCCAGCAGCCAAGATAACCCAGGGGGCTGGGAAGAGACCCAGTACTTC. Its protein is CASSQDNPGGWEETQYF.

This clonotype showed up just a few times. The chain recombines TRBV7-9 with TRBJ1-1, with TRBD1 matching 11 bases. The germline V gene has CDR1 SEHNR and CDR2 FQNEAQ (reference sequence). The CDR3 is made up of 17 amino acids. Losses at the gene ends were 5 bases for V and 5 bases for J; bases not matched to a gene: 13. This CDR3 reads CASSPSGTGGLGTEAFF. The DNA of the CDR3 is TGTGCCAGCAGCCCCTCCGGGACAGGGGGTTTAGGGACTGAAGCTTTCTTT. The whole variable domain, filled in from reference TRBV7-9 and TRBJ1-1, reads DTGVSQNPRHKITKRGQNVTFRCDPISEHNRLYWYRQTLGQGPEFLTYFQNEAQLEKSRLLSDRFSAERPKGSFSTLEIQRTEQGDSAMYLCASSPSGTGGLGTEAFFGQGTRLTVV.

A few counts support this clonotype. The chain links TRBV7-9 to TRBJ1-1; possibly TRBD1 for D (5 bases). Germline CDR1 reads SEHNR; CDR2 reads FQNEAQ (reference sequence). The CDR3 contains 14 residues. V was shortened by 1 base and J by 4 bases, with 10 bases between the two germline ends. The CDR3 loop reads CASSLESGGTEAFF. The CDR3 coding sequence is TGTGCCAGCAGCTTAGAATCGGGGGGCACTGAAGCTTTCTTT.

This rearrangement joins TRBV6-2 or TRBV6-3 to TRBJ1-5; tentatively, D is TRBD1 (5 bases). The germline V gene encodes CDR1 MNHEY and CDR2 SVGEGT. Trimming took 2 bases from V and 7 from J, leaving 9 bases between them. The CDR3 totals 13 residues. The chain's CDR3 is CASSYARDQPQHF. CDR3 nucleotides: TGTGCCAGCAGTTACGCGAGGGACCAGCCCCAGCATTTT.

The V gene is TRBV29-1, the J gene TRBJ2-1; TRBD1 matches 11 bases. With V trimmed by 3 bases and J by 6 bases, 4 bases remained unmatched. This CDR3 has 14 amino acids. Germline V gene data show CDR1 as SQVTM and CDR2 as ANQGSEA. The CDR3, as DNA: TGCAGCGTTGAGGAGGACAGGGGGCCCAATGAGCAGTTCTTC. Translation: CSVEEDRGPNEQFF.

This clonotype has more than one count but fewer than ten. The chain links TRBV7-2 to TRBJ2-5; TRBD1 matches at 7 bases. CDR1 SGHTA and CDR2 FQGNSA come from the germline V gene. V lost 5 bases to trimming and J lost 7 bases; unmatched junction nucleotides: 10. The CDR3 loop spans 14 amino acids. The DNA of the CDR3 is TGTGCCAGCAGCACCAGGGACAGTGGAGGGACCCAGTACTTC. It translates to CASSTRDSGGTQYF.